This T cell receptor (beta chain) was observed in a study of cytomegalovirus exposure and HLA in healthy donors (dated by TCRdb to the late 2010s). General notes on the study: In an earlier analysis of 550 to 750 of the donors, 250 to 350 Gb of sequence data and approximately 100 million unique TCR beta sequences from approximately 180 million T cells were reported. Roughly 300 gigabases of sequencing data and 70 million to 100 million unique TCR sequences were included in an early release covering 500 to 750 HLA-typed donors. The genetic ancestry cluster associated with self-reported Caucasian donors included about four fifths of the 398 genotyped donors. The study aimed to test whether signatures of past pathogen exposure could be identified by cataloging public T cell receptors. Using immunosequencing, the study profiled T cell repertoires from roughly 650 subjects and related those repertoires to cytomegalovirus serostatus. In addition to the first cohort of 666 subjects, a separate validation cohort of some 120 different subjects was used. To predict cytomegalovirus infection status, the study combined high-throughput TCR immunosequencing, statistical association of individual TCRs with disease status, and machine learning. To study patterns of TCR occurrence, a later analysis re-analyzed previously published TCR beta repertoires from 666 donors and added high-resolution HLA genotyping. The later analysis used no new phenotypic data to find candidate immune exposures, relying instead on TCR beta sequences and their occurrence across donors. An earlier analysis of 587 of the donors used high-throughput TCR beta sequencing to judge whether each TCR beta V gene segment behaved as functional or pseudogenic. Donor age, sex, ethnicity and CMV serostatus were collected together with the repertoire data. A later genetic analysis took genome-wide SNP genotypes for about 55% of the roughly 700 donors and used that subset as a discovery cohort. Every repertoire in the discovery cohort had been generated on one and the same sequencing platform. HLA typing included class I and class II loci at four-digit resolution. The number of typed donors differed by locus: roughly 629-640 for A, B, C, DRB1 and DQB1; 500 to 550 for DQA1; some 610 for DPA1; and 400 to 480 for DPB1. Four or five DR-DQ haplotypes were handled as single units for association and clustering, since linkage in the cohort was strong. Among around 400 genotyped donors of the cohort, an average of around 240,000 unique TCR beta nucleotide sequences was sequenced per donor, of which 15% to 20% were non-productive.

To prepare the library, the immunoSEQ multiplex PCR assay was applied. The multiplex PCR relied on a mix of 60 forward primers for TCR Vbeta segments and 13 reverse primers for TCR Jbeta segments. A multiplex PCR assay on genomic DNA amplified the CDR3 region of rearranged TCR beta genes. Amplified TCR beta libraries were sequenced as 87-base-pair reads on the Illumina HiSeq System. The published analysis was carried out like this. A later analysis counted about 80 million unique TCR beta chains across the 690 or so repertoires, and some 11 million of these chains were shared by at least two donors. Raw reads were error-corrected and collapsed into unique sequences by a nearest-neighbor algorithm in which closely related sequences were merged to remove PCR and sequencing errors. V, D and J gene segments were assigned by aligning CDR3 sequences to IMGT reference sequences. For a sequence to be retained, a match of at least six nucleotides to both a V gene segment and a J gene segment was required. A rearrangement was called productive if the CDR3 had no stop codons and remained in frame with V and J, and every other rearrangement was called non-productive. CDR3 was defined according to IMGT convention as the region running from the second conserved V-encoded cysteine to the conserved J-encoded phenylalanine. The earlier analysis of about 620 of the donors excluded sequences that lacked an unambiguous match to a single V gene segment. An earlier analysis of fewer than 650 of the donors classified V segments as functional when productive rearrangements were above 56.7% and as segregating when the standard deviation between donors was above 5%. A statistical classification framework was developed to diagnose cytomegalovirus status using the catalog of TCR beta chain sequences. In a later analysis, V and J genes were assigned by comparing TCR nucleotide sequences against IMGT/GENE-DB human TR gene sequences. The TCRdist pipeline was used in a later analysis to assign CDR3 sequences and most-parsimonious VDJ recombination scenarios. A later analysis defined each TCR beta chain by its CDR3 amino acid sequence plus V-gene family, and excluded reads lacking a unique V-gene family. A later analysis removed roughly 590 highly shared, low-generation-probability nucleotide sequences to deal with suspected cross-contamination and a sequencing artifact. In a later analysis, a clonal expansion index was calculated for each public chain from normalized within-repertoire ranks of inferred template counts. In a later analysis, generation probabilities were computed using a VDJ recombination model fitted to out-of-frame rearrangements, and the results were checked against IGoR. In a later analysis, TCR-TCR, TCR-HLA and TCR-CMV co-occurrence was scored with hypergeometric tests, and a repertoire-size bias correction was applied to TCR pairs. A later analysis estimated false discovery rates by permuting HLA or CMV assignments 20 times. A later analysis grouped co-occurring TCRs with DBSCAN, adding TCRdist sequence similarity when clustering within HLA-allele-positive subsets. Co-occurrence clustering excluded repertoires with fewer than 30,000 or more than 120,000 public chains, plus five with anomalous nucleotide sharing. Drawn from immuneACCESS, this table holds only the in-frame rearrangements with V and J called that TCRdb kept. Clones are partly lost; checked studies trace under half to an unresolved V gene and leave the rest unexplained. V and J calls and clone size are copied from that table; D and trimming were computed from the DNA. The sample table on file contains around 65,000 clones. The ten largest clonotypes hold 15% to 20% of the sample.

In total, approximately 690 healthy bone marrow donors made up the cohort. At the time of sampling, all cohort members were nominally healthy, though unrecorded immune exposures were likely present. The donor tested CMV seronegative and was one of the 352 seronegative cohort members. Each donor provided a peripheral blood sample, and peripheral blood mononuclear cells were used for TCR beta sequencing. The Qiagen DNeasy Blood Extraction Kit was used to extract genomic DNA from the blood cell samples. A word on this clone: The target of this receptor is not known.

The germline V gene encodes CDR1 LGHNA and CDR2 YSLEER. The CDR3 holds 16 amino acids from the cysteine to the phenylalanine. Left in the record is the CDR3 DNA by itself, 48 bases read in frame from the first base. V gives up 0 bases and J gives up 9 bases, and the segment between their germline ends measures 15 bases. Summary of the overall study and its limitations: A further reported finding was that TCR beta sequences accurately predicted the HLA-A and HLA-B alleles for most subjects in the first cohort. Some IMGT-functional V segments, including TRBV6-2 and TRBV6-3, could not be told apart with the 87-base-pair reads, so those segments were excluded. Linkage disequilibrium might explain the correlated functional status among segregating V segments, but an unknown experimental factor could not be ruled out. In a later analysis, most CMV-associated TCR beta chains were found to appear HLA-restricted, with HLA associations seemingly driven largely by CMV exposure. For the cohort, immune exposure information was limited to CMV serostatus. A later genetic analysis associated a missense DCLRE1C variant with V-gene and J-gene trimming of TCR beta chains, and an independent cohort replicated the association. The classifier was reported to diagnose cytomegalovirus status with high specificity and sensitivity in both the original and validation cohorts. When HLA alleles, especially DR and DQ, strongly co-occurred, attributing TCR associations to individual alleles was difficult. Three of the identified cytomegalovirus-associated TCR beta chains were confirmed in vitro to be specific for cytomegalovirus antigens. Compared with equally common non-associated chains, HLA-associated TCR beta chains in a later analysis were more clonally expanded and had lower generation probabilities. This cohort had only TCR beta chains sequenced, and the lack of alpha or paired-chain data limited which features could be detected. Presence/absence analyses assumed roughly uniform sequencing depth across donors, an assumption that may not hold. According to a later analysis, TCR association rates differed among HLA loci, with DRB1 alleles showing the most associated TCRs and HLA-C alleles showing the fewest. The earlier analysis of about 600 of the donors excluded some 15 rarely observed V segments, including chromosome 9 orphons, because counts were too low. A total of about 180 TCR beta chains were listed by the study as associated with cytomegalovirus. An earlier analysis of some 560 of the donors showed that most TCR beta V segments appeared in productive rearrangements either about 87% or about 30% of the time, which broadly matched IMGT annotations. Because some donors lacked HLA typing at each locus, the association tests relied only on the typed subset. A later analysis associated roughly 17,000 TCR beta sequences with specific HLA alleles at a false discovery rate of 0.05. Most TCR sequences were seen in very few donors, while some public TCRs were found in many individuals. A later genetic analysis reported fewer N-insertions in productive TCRs among donors in an Asian-associated ancestry cluster than the roughly 620-donor mean. In a later analysis, several top co-occurrence clusters were reported to appear linked to parvovirus B19, influenza, CMV and Epstein-Barr virus. The sequencing pipeline was judged likely to have produced a cluster of highly shared sequence variants as a technical artifact. The authors suggested that the approach could potentially be generalized to other disease states and immunological phenotypes.

This chain joins TRBV4-3 to TRBJ1-6; the D region possibly corresponds to TRBD1 (6 bases align). The sequencing sample was made of PBMCs. This clonotype was sampled from a boy between 5 and 17 years old in good health and CMV-seronegative. Here is the DNA: TGCGCCAGCAGCCAAGATCACCAGGGGATTAGTTCACCCCTCCACTTT. This gives the protein CASSQDHQGISSPLHF.